This T cell receptor (beta chain) was sequenced during a study of molecular identifiers for immune sequencing clone quantification. Overall study findings and caveats: Jurkat TCR RNA that was spiked in from one cell was reportedly detectable among one million naive cells.

Germline loops: CDR1 LGHNA, CDR2 YNFKEQ. The CDR3 sequence is 17 residues long. Trimming took 2 bases from V and 0 from J; bases not matched to a gene: 2. TCRdb recomputed calls from the PCR reads with MiXCR, one row per CDR3 protein. The table shows more than 550,000 distinct CDR3 sequences, with about 25% occurring only once. On this clonotype: What it binds is not known.

The sequencing input was naive CD8+ T cells from blood, with Jurkat cell RNA spiked in. As to subset: FACS-sorted CD8+CD4-CCR7+CD45RA+ naive T cells. This chain joins TRBV4-2 and TRBJ2-2, with 11 bases that match TRBD2. The origin of this receptor is a human donor in good health. Some libraries in this study had Jurkat cell RNA spiked in. CDR3 in amino acids: CASSQLAGGSNTGELFF. The CDR3 nucleotides are TGTGCCAGCAGCCAACTAGCGGGGGGATCGAACACCGGGGAGCTGTTTTTT.